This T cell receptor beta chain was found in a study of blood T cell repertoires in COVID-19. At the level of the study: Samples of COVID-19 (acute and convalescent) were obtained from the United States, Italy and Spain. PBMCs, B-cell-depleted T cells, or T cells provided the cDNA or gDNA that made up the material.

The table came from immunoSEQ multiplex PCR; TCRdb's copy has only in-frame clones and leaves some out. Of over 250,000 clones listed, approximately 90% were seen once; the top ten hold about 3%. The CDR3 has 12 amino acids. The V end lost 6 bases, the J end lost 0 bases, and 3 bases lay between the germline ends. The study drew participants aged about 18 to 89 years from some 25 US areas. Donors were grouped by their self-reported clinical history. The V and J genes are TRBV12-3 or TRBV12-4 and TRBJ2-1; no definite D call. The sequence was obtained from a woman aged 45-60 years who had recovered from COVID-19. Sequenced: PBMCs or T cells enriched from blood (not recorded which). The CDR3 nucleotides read TGTGCCAGCAGCCGCTCCTACAATGAGCAGTTCTTC. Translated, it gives CASSRSYNEQFF.